Below are 29 T cell receptor beta chains sequenced from a single sample in a study of blood T cell repertoires in COVID-19. The method was immunoSEQ multiplex PCR; TCRdb's version includes in-frame clones alone and lacks a portion of them. The sample records roughly 150,000 clones, about 88% being singletons. The source material was peripheral blood. The receptors come from a woman older than 75 with acute or convalescent COVID-19.

The chain has TRBV30 and TRBJ1-2, with no clear D. CDR1 GTSNPN and CDR2 SVGIG come from the germline V gene (reference sequence). V was trimmed by 2 bases and J by 5 bases, leaving 15 bases between them. CDR3 length: 14 residues. In nucleotides, the CDR3 is TGTGCCTGGAGTATAACAGAAGCATGGTATGGCTACACCTTC. It specifies CAWSITEAWYGYTF.

V gene TRBV11-2 combines with J gene TRBJ2-5, with D unresolved. V lost 0 bases and J lost 7, with 12 bases in between. Per germline, CDR1 SGHAT and CDR2 FQNNGV. The CDR3 has 14 residues. CDR3 nucleotides: TGTGCCAGCAGCTTAGACGTGGTCGGTGGGACCCAGTACTTC. Protein: CASSLDVVGGTQYF.

The genes are TRBV7-9 and TRBJ1-4; possibly TRBD1 for D (5 bases). This CDR3 has 15 residues. Trimming pared 0 bases from V and 0 bases from J, leaving 5 bases between. Germline CDR1 SEHNR, CDR2 FQNEAQ (reference sequence). In nucleotides, the CDR3 is TGTGCCAGCAGCTTAGCAGGGGCAACTAATGAAAAACTGTTTTTT. Its protein is CASSLAGATNEKLFF. The full variable domain, completed using reference TRBV7-9 and TRBJ1-4, is DTGVSQNPRHKITKRGQNVTFRCDPISEHNRLYWYRQTLGQGPEFLTYFQNEAQLEKSRLLSDRFSAERPKGSFSTLEIQRTEQGDSAMYLCASSLAGATNEKLFFGSGTQLSVL.

The CDR3, as DNA: TGTGCCAGCTCACCAGGGGGAGGTGGTGGCTACACCTTC. It encodes CASSPGGGGGYTF. The V and J genes are TRBV18 and TRBJ1-2; maybe TRBD1 (5 bases). The V gene's germline CDR1 is KGHSH and CDR2 LQKENI. V lost 2 bases and J lost 7, with 11 bases in between. CDR3 length: 13 amino acids.

The table lists this clone with a few counts. This rearrangement joins TRBV18 to TRBJ2-5; D perhaps matches TRBD2 (7 bases). Germline V lookup: CDR1 KGHSH, CDR2 LQKENI. V gave up 3 bases and J gave up 2 bases, with 13 bases separating them. The CDR3 covers 15 residues. CDR3 residues: CASSPVGGTQETQYF. The CDR3 nucleotides read TGTGCCAGCTCACCGGTGGGGGGGACACAAGAGACCCAGTACTTC.

V is TRBV27 and J is TRBJ1-2; D remains unclear. Germline values: CDR1 MNHEY, CDR2 SMNVEV (reference sequence). The CDR3 extends over 14 amino acids. The V and J ends lost 2 bases and 8 bases respectively, with 15 bases between them. Here the CDR3 reads CASSLTAGSSGYTF. The CDR3 DNA reads as TGTGCCAGCAGTTTAACAGCGGGATCGTCCGGCTACACCTTC.

The rearrangement links TRBV2 to TRBJ2-5; TRBD1 matches 8 bases. CDR1 is SNHLY and CDR2 is FYNNEI in the germline V gene. The CDR3 is 14 amino acids. Trimming removed 8 bases from V and 4 bases from J; junction bases left unmatched: 9. The CDR3 nucleotides are TGTGCCAGCTCTCGGACAGGGTCACGAGAGACCCAGTACTTC. Translating gives CASSRTGSRETQYF.

This chain uses TRBV19 with TRBJ1-5; no definite D call. Germline loops: CDR1 LNHDA, CDR2 SQIVND (reference sequence). The CDR3 is 13 amino acids. With 5 bases removed from V and 2 bases from J, the gap between germline ends came to 7 bases. CDR3 region: CASSLFGNQPQHF. CDR3 DNA: TGTGCCAGTAGTCTTTTTGGCAATCAGCCCCAGCATTTT.

This chain links TRBV28 with TRBJ2-3; 13 bases map to TRBD2. This CDR3 spans 17 amino acids. Per germline, CDR1 MDHEN and CDR2 SYDVKM. Germline trimming cut 2 bases from V and 3 bases from J; bases unmatched to any gene: 5. CDR3 loop: CASSLPGLAGVTDTQYF. The CDR3, as DNA: TGTGCCAGCAGTTTACCCGGACTAGCGGGAGTGACAGATACGCAGTATTTT.

J is TRBJ1-3 and V is TRBV6-5, with 7 nucleotides matching TRBD1. The CDR3 is made up of 15 amino acids. Trimming cost V 6 bases and J 4 bases; bases outside gene matches: 9. The germline V gene encodes CDR1 MNHEY and CDR2 SVGAGI. This chain's CDR3 is CASSPDRVSGNTIYF. CDR3 bases: TGTGCCAGCAGCCCCGACAGGGTTTCGGGAAACACCATATATTTT.

The chain is built from TRBV28 and TRBJ2-5; perhaps TRBD2 as D (5 bases). V gave up 1 base and J gave up 2 bases, with 17 bases separating them. The CDR3 extends over 17 amino acids. Per the germline V gene, CDR1 is MDHEN and CDR2 is SYDVKM. The CDR3 spells CASSLFGKGLRQETQYF. In DNA form, the CDR3 reads TGTGCCAGCAGTTTATTTGGGAAAGGACTTAGACAAGAGACCCAGTACTTC. Full variable domain (rest looked up from reference TRBV28 and TRBJ2-5): DVKVTQSSRYLVKRTGEKVFLECVQDMDHENMFWYRQDPGLGLRLIYFSYDVKMKEKGDIPEGYSVSREKKERFSLILESASTNQTSMYLCASSLFGKGLRQETQYFGPGTRLLVL.

The chain employs TRBV27 and TRBJ2-7; the match to TRBD1 covers 8 bases. V dropped 2 bases and J dropped 1; count of bases not matched to a gene: 4. Germline V gene sequence: CDR1 MNHEY, CDR2 SMNVEV (reference sequence). This CDR3 region has 15 residues. The CDR3 loop reads CASSLAGTGSYEQYF. For the CDR3, the DNA is TGTGCCAGCAGTTTAGCCGGGACAGGATCCTACGAGCAGTACTTC.

CDR3 nucleotides: TGTGCCGGAGGGGGCGGGCCGAACACCGGGGAGCTGTTTTTT. Protein: CAGGGGPNTGELFF. The rearrangement uses TRBV7-2 and TRBJ2-2; TRBD1 might be the D (7 bases). This CDR3 is built from 14 residues. Looked up from germline, CDR1 is SGHTA and CDR2 is FQGNSA. Trimming pared 11 bases from V and 0 bases from J, leaving 13 bases between.

J is TRBJ1-1 and V is TRBV2; D remains ambiguous. V lost 6 bases to trimming and J lost 0 bases, with 11 bases between them. This CDR3 has 14 amino acids. Germline-derived CDR1 and CDR2 are SNHLY and FYNNEI. This chain's CDR3 is CASRREGMNTEAFF. CDR3 in DNA: TGTGCCAGCAGAAGGGAGGGCATGAACACTGAAGCTTTCTTT.

The genes are TRBV10-3 and TRBJ2-5; D may be TRBD2 (7 bases). The ends were cut back, 0 bases at V and 2 bases at J, with 16 bases in the middle. Germline V gene sequence: CDR1 ENHRY, CDR2 SYGVKD. The CDR3 runs to 17 residues. CDR3 amino acids: CAISESTGGGGQETQYF. CDR3 nucleotide sequence: TGTGCCATCAGTGAGTCGACAGGTGGGGGGGGTCAAGAGACCCAGTACTTC.

V and J are TRBV4-1 and TRBJ2-3; TRBD2 matches at 10 bases. Germline CDR1 and CDR2: MGHRA and YSYEKL. This CDR3 region has 16 residues. The ends lost 2 bases at V and 3 bases at J; junction bases unmatched: 5. CDR3 region: CASSQHSGRSTDTQYF. For the CDR3, the DNA is TGCGCCAGCAGCCAACATAGCGGGAGGTCGACAGATACGCAGTATTTT.

The chain recombines TRBV5-4 with TRBJ2-7, with TRBD1 identical over 8 bases. The CDR3 loop spans 13 amino acids. Germline CDR1 reads SGHNT; CDR2 reads YYREEE (reference sequence). The trim removed 4 bases at V and 4 bases at J, leaving 4 bases unmatched. CDR3 in DNA: TGTGCCAGCAGCCGACAGGGGATTTACGAGCAGTACTTC. Protein sequence: CASSRQGIYEQYF.

V and J are TRBV14 and TRBJ2-1; tentatively, D is TRBD2 (6 bases). The germline V and J ends were trimmed by 5 bases and 11 bases, with 13 bases remaining between them. Germline values: CDR1 SGHDN, CDR2 FVKESK. This CDR3 comprises 12 residues. The CDR3 region is CASSFRTTKQFF. The CDR3 nucleotides read TGTGCCAGCAGCTTCCGGACTACAAAGCAGTTCTTC.

The V gene is TRBV7-2, the J gene TRBJ2-7; no clear D gene. The CDR3 runs 13 residues. Trimming took 3 bases from V and 3 from J, leaving 9 bases between them. Germline V gene lookup returns CDR1 SGHTA and CDR2 FQGNSA. In DNA form, the CDR3 reads TGTGCCAGCAGCTTGGGCAGAGACTACGAGCAGTACTTC. It codes for CASSLGRDYEQYF.

The chain combines TRBV27 with TRBJ1-1; D unclear. Germline V gives CDR1 MNHEY, CDR2 SMNVEV (reference sequence). The CDR3 has 15 residues. V dropped 0 bases and J dropped 4 bases, with 12 bases sitting between them. The CDR3 nucleotides read TGTGCCAGCAGTTTATCGGCCACCCCAGGCACTGAAGCTTTCTTT. This translates into CASSLSATPGTEAFF.

This chain joins TRBV7-9 and TRBJ2-2; tentatively, D is TRBD2 (6 bases). Trimming shortened V by 5 bases and J by 4 bases, and 17 bases separated the two germline ends. Germline-derived CDR1 and CDR2 are SEHNR and FQNEAQ (reference sequence). There are 16 residues in the CDR3. Here the CDR3 reads CASSPRGSGFTGELFF. The DNA of the CDR3 is TGTGCCAGCAGCCCCCGGGGTAGCGGTTTCACCGGGGAGCTGTTTTTT.

CDR3 sequence (DNA): TGTGCCAGCTCACCACCGGGAGCTAGCGGGAGATCCGGGGAGCTGTTTTTT. It translates to CASSPPGASGRSGELFF. The chain combines TRBV18 with TRBJ2-2, with TRBD2 matching over 10 bases. Trimming took 0 bases from V and 6 from J; bases not matched to a gene: 7. This CDR3 region has 17 residues. The germline V gene encodes CDR1 KGHSH and CDR2 LQKENI.

The V and J genes are TRBV29-1 and TRBJ2-1, with 11 bases fitting TRBD2. Germline CDR1 and CDR2: SQVTM and ANQGSEA. The CDR3 has 11 residues. The trim removed 6 bases at V and 15 bases at J, leaving 7 bases unmatched. This CDR3 reads CSVGSGGDRFF. DNA for the CDR3: TGCAGCGTCGGTAGCGGGGGGGACCGGTTCTTC.

The chain uses TRBV5-6 and TRBJ2-1; D is undetermined. This CDR3 is 15 amino acids long. CDR1 is SGHDT, CDR2 YYEEEE, per germline. V was shortened by 1 base and J by 7 bases, with 15 bases between the two germline ends. CDR3 coding DNA: TGTGCCAGCAGCTTGTATCAGGCAGGTGGGAATGAGCAGTTCTTC. Protein: CASSLYQAGGNEQFF.

The J gene is TRBJ2-5, the V gene TRBV6-5; 7 bases align to TRBD2. This CDR3 spans 13 amino acids. V shed 6 bases, J shed 5 bases, and the junction held 6 bases outside the gene matches. Germline V gene data show CDR1 as MNHEY and CDR2 as SVGAGI. The CDR3 DNA is TGTGCCAGCAGCCCCGGGGGGTGGGAGACCCAGTACTTC. Encoded protein: CASSPGGWETQYF.

This chain connects TRBV6-5 to TRBJ1-1; a possible D gene is TRBD1 (6 bases). V dropped 6 bases and J dropped 10 bases, with 21 bases sitting between them. Germline V gene data show CDR1 as MNHEY and CDR2 as SVGAGI. This CDR3 spans 14 amino acids. CDR3 bases: TGTGCCAGCAGGCTGACAGGCGGTGGGAGAGGAGCTTTCTTT. Protein product: CASRLTGGGRGAFF.

This clone was observed a few times. The CDR3 sequence is CASSQGARRSTDTQYF. In DNA, the CDR3 is TGTGCCAGCAGCCAAGGCGCCAGGCGAAGCACAGATACGCAGTATTTT. V usage is TRBV14 and J usage is TRBJ2-3; D remains unclear. There are 16 residues in the CDR3. Trimming shortened V by 1 base and J by 0 bases, and 11 bases separated the two germline ends. CDR1 is SGHDN and CDR2 is FVKESK in the germline V gene.

V gene TRBV19 combines with J gene TRBJ1-5, with 8 nucleotides matching TRBD1. This CDR3 is 18 amino acids long. With 3 bases clipped from V and 2 bases from J, the junction kept 12 bases outside the gene matches. Germline loops: CDR1 LNHDA, CDR2 SQIVND (reference sequence). For the CDR3, the DNA is TGTGCCAGTAGTATGGCGGGGGCAGGGGGCTTAGGCAATCAGCCCCAGCATTTT. It translates to CASSMAGAGGLGNQPQHF.

This rearrangement joins TRBV7-2 to TRBJ2-1; 12 positions match TRBD2. The CDR3 spans 15 residues. The V and J ends lost 5 bases and 8 bases, in that order; junction bases with no gene match: 7. Germline CDR1 reads SGHTA; CDR2 reads FQGNSA. The CDR3: CASSRPLAGGHEQFF. CDR3 in DNA: TGTGCCAGCAGCCGTCCGCTAGCGGGAGGGCATGAGCAGTTCTTC.